Included here is one T cell receptor beta chain sequence, with context. The antigen remains unidentified. This specimen comes from a study of response to subunit inactivated influenza vaccine. V was clipped by 3 bases and J by 0 bases, with 12 bases between them. CDR1 and CDR2 (germline): DFQATT, SNEGSKA (reference sequence). The CDR3 spans 14 residues. Each CDR3 protein is one row after TCRdb ran MiXCR on the RT-PCR reads. Among 450,000 to 600,000 distinct CDR3 sequences, 15% to 20% were seen once, and the ten largest hold 3%. Study results and caveats: It was suggested by the authors that few new T cells are recruited by each seasonal influenza vaccination.

Sequencing used CD4+ T cells sorted from PBMCs, obtained less than 25 months after vaccination. This sequence joins TRBV20-1 and TRBJ2-7; D gene uncertain. The TCR originated in a man aged 45 to 75 who received an inactivated influenza vaccine. The CDR3 loop reads CSASTVQSSYEQYF. For the CDR3, the DNA is TGCAGTGCTAGTACCGTCCAGAGCTCCTACGAGCAGTACTTC.